These T cell receptor beta chains were read from a single sample in a study of T cells after yellow fever vaccination. TCRdb analysed the 5' RACE reads with MiXCR anew, one entry per CDR3 protein. The sample has some 500,000 distinct CDR3 sequences, approximately 15% seen once; the top ten hold around 15%. This material consisted of PBMCs, taken on the day of the yellow fever booster vaccination. Receptor source: a man aged 25 to 40 who received the YFV17D yellow fever vaccine. CDR3s include the opening cysteine and the closing phenylalanine or tryptophan. Each record gives: clone size, J gene, V gene, D gene, CDR3 protein, CDR3 DNA. The D gene is left open where the match is weak. Only some rows state a clone size, as once, few, many or a class for expanded clones.

few | TRBJ2-5 | TRBV7-2 | - | CASSRRRGLETQYF | TGTGCCAGCAGCCGGCGCCGAGGGTTAGAGACCCAGTACTTC
few | TRBJ2-7 | TRBV5-1 | - | CAISGNEQYF | TGCGCCATCTCCGGTAACGAGCAGTACTTC
few | TRBJ2-3 | TRBV6-4 | TRBD2 | CASRAGGPPDTQYF | TGTGCCAGCCGAGCGGGAGGCCCCCCAGATACGCAGTATTTT
- | TRBJ2-1 | TRBV6-4 | TRBD2 | CASSEAGGRVFNEQFF | TGTGCCAGCAGTGAGGCGGGCGGGAGGGTCTTCAATGAGCAGTTCTTC
- | TRBJ2-1 | TRBV7-2 | TRBD1 | CASSLVAGTGNEQFF | TGTGCCAGCAGCTTAGTTGCAGGGACAGGCAATGAGCAGTTCTTC
- | TRBJ2-2 | TRBV7-6 | - | CASSLGRLSGTGELFF | TGTGCCAGCAGCTTAGGGCGGCTAAGCGGCACCGGGGAGCTGTTTTTT
few | TRBJ2-3 | TRBV7-2 | TRBD2 | CASSLGAAGGYPDTQYF | TGTGCCAGCAGCTTAGGAGCGGCGGGAGGCTATCCAGATACGCAGTATTTT
- | TRBJ2-7 | TRBV29-1 | TRBD2 | CSVEGLADDYEQYF | TGCAGCGTAGAGGGGCTAGCGGATGATTACGAGCAGTACTTC
few | TRBJ2-1 | TRBV7-9 | TRBD2 | CASSSGGRGTSAEQFF | TGTGCCAGCAGCTCGGGCGGGCGGGGGACTTCGGCTGAGCAGTTCTTC
- | TRBJ2-5 | TRBV15 | - | CATSRGDQETQYF | TGTGCCACCAGCAGAGGGGACCAAGAGACCCAGTACTTC
many | TRBJ2-4 | TRBV6-4 | TRBD2 | CASSDRDYHRREAKNIQYF | TGTGCCAGCAGTGACCGGGACTATCACCGTAGGGAGGCCAAAAACATTCAGTACTTC
- | TRBJ2-5 | TRBV9 | - | CASSVSGTETQYF | TGTGCCAGCAGCGTATCGGGGACCGAGACCCAGTACTTC
- | TRBJ2-3 | TRBV20-1 | TRBD2 | CSAPPSGRAPDTQYF | TGCAGTGCACCCCCTAGCGGGAGGGCCCCAGATACGCAGTATTTT
few | TRBJ1-1 | TRBV20-1 | TRBD1 | CSAPRRGQGEAFF | TGCAGTGCCCCGAGGAGGGGGCAAGGTGAAGCTTTCTTT
- | TRBJ2-5 | TRBV7-2 | TRBD2 | CASSLGREYETQYF | TGTGCCAGCAGCTTAGGGCGGGAGTATGAGACCCAGTACTTC
- | TRBJ1-2 | TRBV5-4 | TRBD1 | CASSPGQGAGFYGYTF | TGTGCCAGCAGCCCGGGACAGGGGGCCGGATTCTATGGCTACACCTTC
few | TRBJ2-5 | TRBV21-1 | - | CASTLLETQYF | TGTGCCAGCACTCTCTTAGAGACCCAGTACTTC
- | TRBJ2-7 | TRBV7-9 | - | CASSVQRDTFYEQYF | TGTGCCAGCAGTGTCCAACGGGACACTTTCTACGAGCAGTACTTC
- | TRBJ1-2 | TRBV7-2 | - | CASSSTSGANYGYTF | TGTGCCAGCAGCTCCACTTCGGGCGCTAACTATGGCTACACCTTC
- | TRBJ2-7 | TRBV20-1 | TRBD2 | CSAHSAGGSYEQYF | TGCAGTGCCCACTCAGCGGGAGGCTCCTACGAGCAGTACTTC
- | TRBJ2-1 | TRBV30 | - | CAWNSGTGDNEQFF | TGTGCCTGGAATAGCGGAACCGGAGACAATGAGCAGTTCTTC
- | TRBJ1-5 | TRBV28 | - | CASSLEQNRPQHF | TGTGCCAGCAGTTTGGAACAAAATCGGCCCCAGCATTTT
- | TRBJ1-3 | TRBV18 | TRBD1 | CASSLRQGGISGNTIYF | TGTGCCAGCTCACTCCGACAGGGGGGCATCTCTGGAAACACCATATATTTT
- | TRBJ2-2 | TRBV19 | TRBD2 | CASSRTSGRVDTGELFF | TGTGCCAGTAGTCGGACTAGCGGGAGAGTAGACACCGGGGAGCTGTTTTTT
- | TRBJ2-5 | TRBV28 | - | CASEELETQYF | TGTGCCAGCGAAGAGTTGGAGACCCAGTACTTC
few | TRBJ2-3 | TRBV4-3 | - | CASSQDEPWDTQYF | TGCGCCAGCAGCCAAGACGAGCCCTGGGATACGCAGTATTTT
few | TRBJ2-3 | TRBV30 | - | CAWSVGGGADTQYF | TGTGCCTGGAGTGTAGGAGGGGGGGCAGATACGCAGTATTTT
few | TRBJ2-6 | TRBV11-2 | TRBD1 | CASSLKGGTDPLSGANVLTF | TGTGCCAGCAGCCTTAAGGGTGGGACAGACCCCCTCTCTGGGGCCAACGTCCTGACTTTC
few | TRBJ2-1 | TRBV29-1 | TRBD1 | CSAGGQGADEQFF | TGCAGCGCAGGTGGACAGGGGGCCGATGAGCAGTTCTTC
few | TRBJ1-1 | TRBV12-3/TRBV12-4 | - | CASNTGLNTEAFF | TGTGCCAGCAATACAGGGTTGAACACTGAAGCTTTCTTT
few | TRBJ1-5 | TRBV5-6 | - | CASSLAGPNQPQHF | TGTGCCAGCAGCTTGGCCGGGCCCAATCAGCCCCAGCATTTT
- | TRBJ2-3 | TRBV7-6 | - | CASSTSDTQYF | TGTGCCAGCAGCACATCAGATACGCAGTATTTT
- | TRBJ2-3 | TRBV10-3 | TRBD1 | CAISEGTGARGDTQYF | TGTGCCATCAGTGAGGGGACAGGGGCCAGAGGAGATACGCAGTATTTT
few | TRBJ2-3 | TRBV7-2 | - | CASSSITVLRTDTQYF | TGTGCCAGCAGCTCGATCACCGTTTTGCGCACAGATACGCAGTATTTT
few | TRBJ2-2 | TRBV6-2/TRBV6-3 | TRBD2 | CASSYPASGRASVGELFF | TGTGCCAGCAGTTACCCCGCTAGCGGGAGGGCCTCTGTCGGGGAGCTGTTTTTT
few | TRBJ2-5 | TRBV5-1 | TRBD1 | CASSLAPQGAGETQYF | TGCGCCAGCAGCTTGGCCCCCCAGGGGGCAGGGGAGACCCAGTACTTC
few | TRBJ2-7 | TRBV7-2 | TRBD2 | CASSGLAGGVYEQYF | TGTGCCAGCAGCGGACTAGCGGGAGGGGTCTACGAGCAGTACTTC
few | TRBJ2-5 | TRBV5-1 | - | CASSLRQTKETQYF | TGCGCCAGCAGCTTAAGGCAGACAAAAGAGACCCAGTACTTC
- | TRBJ2-7 | TRBV7-2 | TRBD1 | CASSLGTGFEQYF | TGTGCCAGCAGCCTCGGGACAGGGTTCGAGCAGTACTTC
few | TRBJ2-2 | TRBV7-9 | - | CASSPSTLSNTGELFF | TGTGCCAGCAGCCCCTCGACACTATCGAACACCGGGGAGCTGTTTTTT
few | TRBJ2-1 | TRBV5-1 | TRBD2 | CASIELAGVVNEQFF | TGCGCCAGCATAGAACTAGCGGGAGTAGTCAATGAGCAGTTCTTC
few | TRBJ2-7 | TRBV29-1 | TRBD2 | CSVRSGTDVYEQYF | TGCAGCGTCCGAAGCGGGACGGATGTTTACGAGCAGTACTTC
few | TRBJ2-2 | TRBV12-3/TRBV12-4 | - | CASSLDRAGELFF | TGTGCCAGCAGTTTAGACAGGGCCGGGGAGCTGTTTTTT
few | TRBJ2-5 | TRBV7-9 | - | CASRTSGYWETQYF | TGTGCCAGCCGCACTAGTGGGTATTGGGAGACCCAGTACTTC
- | TRBJ2-1 | TRBV28 | - | CASRVGTYNEQFF | TGTGCCAGTCGGGTGGGAACCTACAATGAGCAGTTCTTC
- | TRBJ1-4 | TRBV5-1 | - | CASSFSQPTNEKLFF | TGCGCCAGCAGCTTCAGCCAGCCAACTAATGAAAAACTGTTTTTT
many | TRBJ2-5 | TRBV19 | - | CASRLADSGVETQYF | TGTGCCAGTAGATTAGCAGATAGTGGTGTTGAGACCCAGTACTTC
- | TRBJ2-7 | TRBV6-5 | TRBD2 | CASSFEAGRYEQYF | TGTGCCAGCAGTTTCGAAGCGGGAAGATACGAGCAGTACTTC
- | TRBJ2-3 | TRBV7-3 | - | CASSSRAIPPSTDTQYF | TGTGCCAGCAGCTCCCGGGCCATCCCCCCCAGCACAGATACGCAGTATTTT
- | TRBJ1-2 | TRBV20-1 | TRBD1 | CSARAEGAGYGYTF | TGCAGTGCTAGAGCGGAGGGGGCCGGCTATGGCTACACCTTC
- | TRBJ2-3 | TRBV2 | - | CASKGEYTQYF | TGTGCCAGCAAGGGAGAGTATACGCAGTATTTT
many | TRBJ2-5 | TRBV10-3 | - | CAISDGEETQYF | TGTGCCATCAGTGATGGAGAGGAGACCCAGTACTTC
- | TRBJ2-5 | TRBV7-6 | - | CASSLAGQKETQYF | TGTGCCAGCAGCTTAGCTGGGCAAAAAGAGACCCAGTACTTC
few | TRBJ2-2 | TRBV7-2 | TRBD2 | CASILAGPNTGELFF | TGTGCCAGCATCTTAGCGGGTCCGAACACCGGGGAGCTGTTTTTT
few | TRBJ1-3 | TRBV20-1 | - | CSARETKGNTIYF | TGCAGTGCTAGGGAAACTAAAGGAAACACCATATATTTT
- | TRBJ2-3 | TRBV28 | TRBD1 | CASWNRGTTDTQYF | TGTGCCAGCTGGAACAGGGGAACCACAGATACGCAGTATTTT
- | TRBJ2-7 | TRBV7-9 | - | CASSLGLGRTNSYEQYF | TGTGCCAGCAGCTTGGGCTTAGGGCGGACCAACTCCTACGAGCAGTACTTC
many | TRBJ1-5 | TRBV27 | TRBD1 | CASSSGTVFSNQPQHF | TGTGCCAGCAGTTCCGGGACAGTCTTTAGCAATCAGCCCCAGCATTTT
many | TRBJ2-4 | TRBV6-1 | TRBD1 | CASGQGLQNIQYF | TGTGCTTCGGGACAGGGCTTGCAAAACATTCAGTACTTC